This T cell receptor beta chain was identified in a study of tumor and adjacent non-tumor tissue in lung cancer. CDR1 MNHEY and CDR2 SVGAGI come from the germline V gene. The CDR3 sequence is 18 residues long. The library came from three nested PCR rounds adapted from ARM-PCR protocols. TCRdb passed the multiplex PCR reads through MiXCR, listing each CDR3 protein once. This sample has fewer than 100,000 distinct CDR3 sequences, with 65% to 80% found just once. This sample's RNA came from whole unsorted tissue. Distant lung tissue was collected more than 3 cm away from the tumor edge. Comments on this clonotype: Germline and junction disagree at one end, which may indicate a read error.

The sample taken for sequencing was distant non-tumor lung tissue. V usage is TRBV6-5 and J usage is TRBJ2-3; either TRBD1 or TRBD2 may supply D (6 bases each). The sequence came from a woman in her fifties or sixties with non-small cell lung cancer. This CDR3 reads CASSYSWGAVGGADAQYF. DNA of the CDR3: TGTGCCAGCAGTTACTCGTGGGGAGCGGTGGGGGGCGCAGATGCGCAGTATTTT.